The 9 T cell receptor beta chains below all came from one sample that was sequenced in a study of T cells in Graves' hyperthyroidism and ophthalmopathy. Amplification of TCR beta CDR3 regions was performed using RNA transcripts as template. First-round RT-PCR targeting the TCR CDR3 was performed with the HTBI primer set. MiXCR was run by TCRdb on the multiplex PCR reads, yielding one entry per CDR3 protein. The sample lists hundreds of thousands of distinct CDR3 sequences, over 35% occurring once. The source material was blood. The source of these receptors is a woman between 40 and 50 years old with Graves' hyperthyroidism.

The chain has TRBV20-1 and TRBJ2-5; 10 positions match TRBD1. From germline, CDR1 is DFQATT and CDR2 SNEGSKA (reference sequence). Trimming removed 3 bases from V and 2 bases from J; junction bases left unmatched: 3. This CDR3 has 14 amino acids. In DNA form, the CDR3 reads TGCAGTGCTAGGGGGGACAGGGGACAAGAGACCCAGTACTTC. This gives the protein CSARGDRGQETQYF.

This clonotype was seen repeatedly, ten times or more. V and J are TRBV20-1 and TRBJ2-7; D is possibly TRBD2 (6 bases). CDR1 DFQATT and CDR2 SNEGSKA come from the germline V gene (reference sequence). There are 14 residues in the CDR3. V lost 5 bases to trimming and J lost 0 bases, with 14 bases between them. This chain's CDR3 is CSAPDGGGSYEQYF. Written as DNA, the CDR3 is TGCAGTGCTCCTGACGGGGGAGGCTCCTACGAGCAGTACTTC.

The CDR3 spells CAISGQGDGDQPQHF. The CDR3 coding sequence is TGTGCCATCAGCGGACAGGGAGACGGAGATCAGCCCCAGCATTTT. The rearrangement joins TRBV10-3 to TRBJ1-5; 8 positions agree with TRBD1. Germline V gives CDR1 ENHRY, CDR2 SYGVKD. CDR3 length: 15 residues. Trimming at V came to 6 bases and at J to 5 bases, leaving 9 bases not matched to a gene.

This clonotype came up many times. The chain couples TRBV2 to TRBJ2-7; no firm D call. V was trimmed by 1 base and J by 5 bases, leaving 15 bases between them. This CDR3 has 15 residues. Germline V gene data show CDR1 as SNHLY and CDR2 as FYNNEI. The CDR3 sequence is CASSEGPSQGDEQYF. The CDR3 nucleotides read TGTGCCAGCAGTGAAGGGCCATCCCAAGGAGACGAGCAGTACTTC.

The gene calls are TRBV2 and TRBJ2-5; perhaps TRBD2 as D (5 bases). Germline CDR1 SNHLY, CDR2 FYNNEI. Deletions cut 4 bases from V and 5 bases from J, with 11 bases between. This CDR3 region has 13 residues. CDR3 loop: CASSGMGGETQYF. CDR3 nucleotides: TGTGCCAGCAGTGGGATGGGCGGGGAGACCCAGTACTTC.

This clonotype was picked up many times. This chain uses TRBV29-1 with TRBJ2-6; no definite D call. V was pared by 1 base and J by 0 bases, with 1 base between. This CDR3 is 13 amino acids long. CDR1 and CDR2 (germline): SQVTM, ANQGSEA. The CDR3 DNA is TGCAGCGTTGAAGTCTCTGGGGCCAACGTCCTGACTTTC. Encoded protein: CSVEVSGANVLTF.

The gene calls are TRBV14 and TRBJ1-1, with a tentative D call TRBD1 (6 bases). Trimming took off 0 bases at V and 7 bases at J, with 9 bases between the two ends. The CDR3 contains 13 residues. CDR1 is SGHDN, CDR2 FVKESK, per germline. The CDR3: CASSQERGVEAFF. CDR3 DNA sequence: TGTGCCAGCAGCCAAGAGAGGGGGGTTGAAGCTTTCTTT.

This clonotype was found many times. V and J are TRBV20-1 and TRBJ1-1; the D gene is possibly TRBD1 (5 bases). This CDR3 has 13 amino acids. The germline V gene has CDR1 DFQATT and CDR2 SNEGSKA (reference sequence). Trimming removed 4 bases at V and 7 bases at J, with 16 bases between. CDR3 DNA: TGCAGTGCTAACAGGTTCGAGCCAGGTGAAGCTTTCTTT. Encoded protein: CSANRFEPGEAFF.

This clonotype was counted a few times. The chain couples TRBV11-2 to TRBJ2-6; D is unresolved. V was trimmed by 5 bases and J by 2 bases, leaving 16 bases between them. Germline V CDR1 and CDR2: SGHAT, FQNNGV. This CDR3 spans 17 amino acids. This CDR3 is CASSLGQSRAGANVLTF. The CDR3 DNA follows: TGTGCCAGCAGCCTAGGTCAGTCTAGAGCTGGGGCCAACGTCCTGACTTTC.